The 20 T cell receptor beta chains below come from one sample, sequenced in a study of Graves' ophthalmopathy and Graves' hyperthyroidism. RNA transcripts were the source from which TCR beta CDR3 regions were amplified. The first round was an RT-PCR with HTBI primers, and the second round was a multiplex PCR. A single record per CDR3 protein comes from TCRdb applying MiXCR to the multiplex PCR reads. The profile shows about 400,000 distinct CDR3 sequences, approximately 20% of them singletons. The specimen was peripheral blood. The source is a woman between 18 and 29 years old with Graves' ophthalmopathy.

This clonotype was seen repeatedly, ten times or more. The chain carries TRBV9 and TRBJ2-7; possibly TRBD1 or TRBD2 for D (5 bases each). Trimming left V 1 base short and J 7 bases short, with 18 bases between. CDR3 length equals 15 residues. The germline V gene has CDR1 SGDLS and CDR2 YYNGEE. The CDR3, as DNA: TGTGCCAGCAGCGTAAAGGGGACCCCTTTTGGGGAGCAGTACTTC. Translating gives CASSVKGTPFGEQYF.

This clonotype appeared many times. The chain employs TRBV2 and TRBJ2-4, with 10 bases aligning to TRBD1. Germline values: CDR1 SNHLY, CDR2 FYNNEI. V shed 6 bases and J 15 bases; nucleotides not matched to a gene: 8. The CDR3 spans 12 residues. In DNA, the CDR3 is TGTGCCAGCAGCAAAGACAGGGGGCGGCCGTACTTC. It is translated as CASSKDRGRPYF.

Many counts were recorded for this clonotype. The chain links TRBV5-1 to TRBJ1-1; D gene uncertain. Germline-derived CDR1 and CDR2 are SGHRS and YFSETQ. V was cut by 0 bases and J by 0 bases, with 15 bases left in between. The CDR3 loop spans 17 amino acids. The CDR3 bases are TGCGCCAGCAGCTTGGGAGGGATGAGATTAATGAACACTGAAGCTTTCTTT. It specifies CASSLGGMRLMNTEAFF. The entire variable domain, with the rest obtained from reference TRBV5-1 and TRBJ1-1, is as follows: KAGVTQTPRYLIKTRGQQVTLSCSPISGHRSVSWYQQTPGQGLQFLFEYFSETQRNKGNFPGRFSGRQFSNSRSEMNVSTLELGDSALYLCASSLGGMRLMNTEAFFGQGTRLTVV.

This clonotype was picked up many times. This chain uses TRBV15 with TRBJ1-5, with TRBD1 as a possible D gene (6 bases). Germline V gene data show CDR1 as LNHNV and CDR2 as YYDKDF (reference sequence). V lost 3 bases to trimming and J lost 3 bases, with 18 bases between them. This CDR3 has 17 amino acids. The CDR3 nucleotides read TGTGCCACCAGCAGGGAAACCGCAGGGGCCGCCAATCAGCCCCAGCATTTT. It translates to CATSRETAGAANQPQHF.

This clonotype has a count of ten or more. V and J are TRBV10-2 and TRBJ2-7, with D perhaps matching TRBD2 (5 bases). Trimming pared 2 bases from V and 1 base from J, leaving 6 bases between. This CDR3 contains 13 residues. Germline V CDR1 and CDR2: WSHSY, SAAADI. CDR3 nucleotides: TGCGCCAGCAGTGAGCCGGGGTCCTACGAGCAGTACTTC. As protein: CASSEPGSYEQYF.

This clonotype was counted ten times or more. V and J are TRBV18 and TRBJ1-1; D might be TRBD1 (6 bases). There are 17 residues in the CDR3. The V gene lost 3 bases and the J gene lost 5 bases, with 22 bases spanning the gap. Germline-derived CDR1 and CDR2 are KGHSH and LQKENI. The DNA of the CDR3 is TGTGCCAGCTCACCTCGGGGGACCGGGGGGCGTAGGACTGAAGCTTTCTTT. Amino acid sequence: CASSPRGTGGRRTEAFF.

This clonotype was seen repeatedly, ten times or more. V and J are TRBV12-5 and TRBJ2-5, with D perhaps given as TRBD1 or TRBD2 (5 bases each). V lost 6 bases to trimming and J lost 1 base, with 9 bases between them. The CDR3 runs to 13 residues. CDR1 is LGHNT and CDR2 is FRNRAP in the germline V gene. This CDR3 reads CASGTGLQETQYF. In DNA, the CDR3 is TGTGCTAGTGGCACAGGACTCCAAGAGACCCAGTACTTC.

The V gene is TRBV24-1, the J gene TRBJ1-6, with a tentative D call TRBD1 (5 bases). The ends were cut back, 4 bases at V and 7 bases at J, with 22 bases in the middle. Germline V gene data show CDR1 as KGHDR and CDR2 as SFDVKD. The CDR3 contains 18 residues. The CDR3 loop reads CATSDYTPRGESNSPLHF. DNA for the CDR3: TGTGCCACCAGTGACTACACCCCTCGAGGGGAATCCAATTCACCCCTCCACTTT.

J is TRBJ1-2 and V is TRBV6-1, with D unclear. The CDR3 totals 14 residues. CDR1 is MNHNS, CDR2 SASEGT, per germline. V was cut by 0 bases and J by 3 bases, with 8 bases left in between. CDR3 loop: CASSEARQHYGYTF. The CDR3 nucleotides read TGTGCCAGCAGTGAAGCGCGTCAACACTATGGCTACACCTTC.

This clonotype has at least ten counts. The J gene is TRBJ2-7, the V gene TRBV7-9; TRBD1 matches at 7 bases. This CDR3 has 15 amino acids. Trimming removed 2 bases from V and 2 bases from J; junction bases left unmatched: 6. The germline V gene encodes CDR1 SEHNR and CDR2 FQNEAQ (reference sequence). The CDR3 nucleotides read TGTGCCAGCAGCTTAAGCCCGGGACAGACCTACGAGCAGTACTTC. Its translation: CASSLSPGQTYEQYF. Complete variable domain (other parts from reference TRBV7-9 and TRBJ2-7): DTGVSQNPRHKITKRGQNVTFRCDPISEHNRLYWYRQTLGQGPEFLTYFQNEAQLEKSRLLSDRFSAERPKGSFSTLEIQRTEQGDSAMYLCASSLSPGQTYEQYFGPGTRLTVT.

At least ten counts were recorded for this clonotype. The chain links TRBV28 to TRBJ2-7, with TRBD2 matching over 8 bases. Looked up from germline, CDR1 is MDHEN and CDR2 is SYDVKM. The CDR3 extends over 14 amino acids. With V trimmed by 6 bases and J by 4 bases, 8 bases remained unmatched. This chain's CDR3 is CASSGREGQYEQYF. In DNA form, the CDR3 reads TGTGCCAGCAGCGGCCGGGAGGGGCAGTACGAGCAGTACTTC.

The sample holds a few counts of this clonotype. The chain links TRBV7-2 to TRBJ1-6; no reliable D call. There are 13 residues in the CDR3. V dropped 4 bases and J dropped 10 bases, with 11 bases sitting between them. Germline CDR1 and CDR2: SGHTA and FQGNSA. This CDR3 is CASSSSESSPLHF. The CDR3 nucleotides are TGTGCCAGCAGCTCTAGTGAAAGCTCACCCCTCCACTTT.

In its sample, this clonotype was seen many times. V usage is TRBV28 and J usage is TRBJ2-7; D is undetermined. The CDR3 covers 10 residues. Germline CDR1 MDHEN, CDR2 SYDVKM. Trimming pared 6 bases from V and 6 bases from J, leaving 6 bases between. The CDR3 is CASSFTEQYF. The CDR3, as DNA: TGTGCCAGCAGCTTCACCGAGCAGTACTTC.

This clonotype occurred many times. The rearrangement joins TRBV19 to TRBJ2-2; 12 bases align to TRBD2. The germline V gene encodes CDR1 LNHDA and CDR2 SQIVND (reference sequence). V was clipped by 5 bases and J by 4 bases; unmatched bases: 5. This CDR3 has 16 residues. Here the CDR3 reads CASSSGLAGFTGELFF. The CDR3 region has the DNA TGTGCCAGTAGTTCAGGACTAGCGGGGTTCACCGGGGAGCTGTTTTTT.

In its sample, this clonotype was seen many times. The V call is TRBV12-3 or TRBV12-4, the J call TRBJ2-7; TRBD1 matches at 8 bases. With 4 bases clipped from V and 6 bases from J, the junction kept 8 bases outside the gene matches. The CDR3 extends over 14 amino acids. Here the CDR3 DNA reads TGTGCCAGCAGTTATACAGGGGGTGGTGGCGAGCAGTACTTC. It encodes CASSYTGGGGEQYF.

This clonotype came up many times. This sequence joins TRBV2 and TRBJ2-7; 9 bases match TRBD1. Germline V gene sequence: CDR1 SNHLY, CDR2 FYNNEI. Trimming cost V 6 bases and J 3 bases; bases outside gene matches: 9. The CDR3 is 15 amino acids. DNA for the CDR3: TGTGCCAGCAGGAAGGAGGGGACAGGGCACTACGAGCAGTACTTC. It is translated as CASRKEGTGHYEQYF. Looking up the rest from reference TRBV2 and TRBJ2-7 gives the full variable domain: EPEVTQTPSHQVTQMGQEVILRCVPISNHLYFYWYRQILGQKVEFLVSFYNNEISEKSEIFDDQFSVERPDGSNFTLKIRSTKLEDSAMYFCASRKEGTGHYEQYFGPGTRLTVT.

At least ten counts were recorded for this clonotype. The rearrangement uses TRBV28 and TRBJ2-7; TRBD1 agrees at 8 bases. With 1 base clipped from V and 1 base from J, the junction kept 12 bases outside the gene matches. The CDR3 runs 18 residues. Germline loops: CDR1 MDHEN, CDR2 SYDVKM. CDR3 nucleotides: TGTGCCAGCAGTTTATTCAGACGCAGGGGGCTCGTGTCCTACGAGCAGTACTTC. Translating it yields CASSLFRRRGLVSYEQYF.

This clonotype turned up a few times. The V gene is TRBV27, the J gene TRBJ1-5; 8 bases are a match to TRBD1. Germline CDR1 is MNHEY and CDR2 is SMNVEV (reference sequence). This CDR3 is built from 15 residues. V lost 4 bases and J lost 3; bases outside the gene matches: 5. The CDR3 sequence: CASSYRGQDNQPQHF. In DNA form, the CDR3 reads TGTGCCAGCAGTTATCGGGGACAGGACAATCAGCCCCAGCATTTT.

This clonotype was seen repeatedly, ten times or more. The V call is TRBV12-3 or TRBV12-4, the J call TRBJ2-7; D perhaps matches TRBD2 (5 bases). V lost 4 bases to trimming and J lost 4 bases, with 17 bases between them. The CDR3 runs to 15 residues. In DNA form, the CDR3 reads TGTGCCAGCAGTTCGCCCCCAACGGGAATTTACGAGCAGTACTTC. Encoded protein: CASSSPPTGIYEQYF.

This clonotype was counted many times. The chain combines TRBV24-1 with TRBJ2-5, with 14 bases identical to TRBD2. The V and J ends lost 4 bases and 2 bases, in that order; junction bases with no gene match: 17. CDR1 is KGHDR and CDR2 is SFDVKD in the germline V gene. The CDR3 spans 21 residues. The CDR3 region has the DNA TGTGCCACCAGTGACGGCTCCCTTCGGACTAGCGGGAGGCCGCGACAAGAGACCCAGTACTTC. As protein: CATSDGSLRTSGRPRQETQYF.